Sequencing of this TCR beta chain was carried out in a study of T-cell memory formation after mild COVID-19. Trimming cost V 2 bases and J 5 bases, with 15 bases left between them. The CDR3 sequence is 15 residues long. Germline CDR1 and CDR2: SGHRS and YFSETQ. The 5'RACE method, run with constant-segment primers, produced TCR alpha and TCR beta cDNA libraries (carrying sample barcodes and UMIs). A single record per CDR3 protein comes from TCRdb applying MiXCR to the 5' RACE reads. This sample has 200,000 to 300,000 distinct CDR3 sequences, with 7.5% to 10% found just once. This clonotype has just a few counts. The antigen remains undetermined. Study findings and constraints: Some clones that responded turned up in pre-infection memory, which suggests that cross-reactive memory joined in. Second-wave clones peaking on day 37 lacked confirmed SARS-CoV-2 specificity. Clones contracting across day 15 to 85 had a balanced CD4/CD8 profile; later expanding clones leaned CD4+.

The chain employs TRBV5-1 and TRBJ2-3; D is possibly TRBD2 (5 bases). The TCR originated in a man aged 18 to 35 who had mild COVID-19 (a few samples of this study predate the infection). Cell type and time point are not known. The sample was PBMCs or a T cell subset sorted from them (not recorded which). The chain's CDR3 is CASSLRLPRGDTQYF. The CDR3 DNA is TGCGCCAGCAGCTTACGACTCCCCCGGGGAGATACGCAGTATTTT.